Listed here is a single T cell receptor beta chain. Its matching antigen is unknown. The sample originates from a study of cytomegalovirus exposure and HLA in healthy donors. Regarding the study as a whole: A later analysis found most CMV-associated TCR beta chains apparently HLA-restricted.

The primer mix had 60 Vbeta and 13 Jbeta primers. Sequencing used immunoSEQ multiplex PCR; TCRdb keeps in-frame clones, though not all of them. The table records approximately 24,000 clones, just under 70% of them present only once. Unmatched junction bases numbered 3, after V lost 3 bases and J lost 4 bases. CDR3 length equals 14 residues. The germline CDR1 and CDR2 sequences are LNHDA and SQIVND (reference sequence). Specimen: PBMCs. The receptor was derived from a woman in her forties or fifties in good health and CMV-seronegative. V and J are TRBV19 and TRBJ2-1; 7 bases are a match to TRBD1. CDR3 bases: TGTGCCAGTAGTATCGACAGGGTTTACAATGAGCAGTTCTTC. It specifies CASSIDRVYNEQFF.